This TCR beta chain originates from a study of identical twins. TCRdb analysed the 5' RACE reads with MiXCR anew, one entry per CDR3 protein. The table has approximately 190,000 distinct CDR3 sequences, around 15% seen once. This clonotype was seen more than once but under ten times. This CDR3 spans 16 amino acids. CDR1 and CDR2 from the germline V gene are DFQATT and SNEGSKA (reference sequence). V shed 0 bases and J 2 bases; nucleotides not matched to a gene: 7. Another study also made use of these data, one on T cells expressing NK-cell markers. This second study says: Seven of the eight sequenced donors were classified as HCMV-seropositive, and one was classified as seronegative. Several of the experiments relied on an anti-gamma-delta TCR antibody so that only alpha-beta TCR T cells were sorted.

This TCR was sampled from a woman younger than 30 in good health. Sequenced sample: CD8+ T cells sorted from blood. This chain connects TRBV20-1 to TRBJ2-3; TRBD2 agrees at 8 bases. CDR3 DNA: TGCAGTGCTAGAGATCGCGGGGGGACGTCCACAGATACGCAGTATTTT. It is translated as CSARDRGGTSTDTQYF.